Following are 17 T cell receptor beta chains from one sample sequenced in a study of metastatic and nonmetastatic thyroid tumors. Using MiXCR, TCRdb reanalyzed the PCR reads. The table records about 93,000 clones, roughly 13% of them present only once. All patients were untreated before thyroid surgery. The sequenced sample consisted of blood. These receptors originate from a female donor with papillary thyroid cancer or a benign thyroid nodule (not recorded which). Some clones in this sample may be carry-over from other donors' samples.

This clone was detected ten times or more. The chain couples TRBV28 to TRBJ2-7; perhaps D is TRBD1 or TRBD2 (6 bases each). The V gene's germline CDR1 is MDHEN and CDR2 SYDVKM. The CDR3 spans 14 residues. Trimming took 7 bases from V and 5 from J, leaving 18 bases between them. Here the CDR3 DNA reads TGTGCCAGCAAAAATGGGGGGCTGATCGACGAGCAGTACTTC. This sequence encodes CASKNGGLIDEQYF.

With respect to this clone: Possible read error: a much larger clone is one base away. In DNA, the CDR3 is TGTGCCAGCAGCGTAGGAGGATCCCACAATGAGCAGTTCTTC. It is translated as CASSVGGSHNEQFF. J is TRBJ2-1 and V is TRBV9; D remains unclear. The V gene lost 0 bases and the J gene lost 5 bases, with 9 bases spanning the gap. CDR1 is SGDLS and CDR2 is YYNGEE in the germline V gene. The CDR3 consists of 14 residues.

This clone was picked up many times. The rearrangement links TRBV2 to TRBJ2-5; 7 nucleotides agree with TRBD1. After removal of 4 bases from V and 4 bases from J, the junction contained 12 bases not matched to a gene. There are 16 residues in the CDR3. CDR1 and CDR2 from the germline V gene are SNHLY and FYNNEI. The DNA of the CDR3 is TGTGCCAGCAGTGTTCCCCGGACAGGCCCCCGAGAGACCCAGTACTTC. Encoded protein: CASSVPRTGPRETQYF.

This clone was seen a few times. Just one base apart from a much larger clone, this may be a read error. CDR3 coding DNA: TGTGCCAGCAGTTTACGAGTTTGTGAAGCTTTCTTT. Amino acids: CASSLRVCEAFF. The rearrangement links TRBV28 to TRBJ1-1, with D unclear. Germline lookup yields CDR1 MDHEN and CDR2 SYDVKM. The CDR3 sequence is 12 residues long. Trimming took off 2 bases at V and 7 bases at J, with 8 bases between the two ends.

This clone appeared a few times. The CDR3 carries no conserved terminal phenylalanine or tryptophan, so it likely arises from a read error. DNA for the CDR3: TGTGCCAGCAGTTACAGTGTTACCTACGAGCAGTACCTC. As protein: CASSYSVTYEQYL. The chain employs TRBV6-2 or TRBV6-3 and TRBJ2-7, with D unclear. V gave up 2 bases and J gave up 2 bases, with 7 bases separating them. This CDR3 is built from 13 residues. Germline CDR1 reads MNHEY; CDR2 reads SVGEGT.

This clone was counted ten times or more. V is TRBV13 and J is TRBJ2-1, with 8 bases fitting TRBD2. CDR1 and CDR2 from the germline V gene are PRHDT and FYEKMQ (reference sequence). The CDR3 has 14 residues. V shed 5 bases, J shed 7 bases, and the junction held 7 bases outside the gene matches. The CDR3 DNA follows: TGTGCCAGCAGCCGCAGCGGGAGTCGGAATGAGCAGTTCTTC. Translated, it gives CASSRSGSRNEQFF.

This clone was found a few times. The chain is built from TRBV2 and TRBJ2-7, with D unresolved. V lost 7 bases and J lost 1, with 11 bases in between. The germline V gene has CDR1 SNHLY and CDR2 FYNNEI. This CDR3 contains 13 residues. The CDR3 region has the DNA TGTGCCAGCAATAGCCTGAGGTCCTACGAGCAGTACTTC. It codes for CASNSLRSYEQYF.

In regard to this clone: Just one base apart from a much larger clone, this may be a read error. The J gene is TRBJ2-1, the V gene TRBV20-1; D possibly uses TRBD1 or TRBD2 (6 bases each). The germline V and J ends were trimmed by 6 bases and 7 bases, with 22 bases remaining between them. CDR3 length: 15 residues. Germline V gene data show CDR1 as DFQATT and CDR2 as SNEGSKA (reference sequence). CDR3: CSATRGRGYWNEQFF. CDR3 DNA sequence: TGCAGTGCAACCCGGGGGCGGGGATACTGGAATGAGCAGTTCTTC.

The sample holds many counts of this clone. The CDR3 reads CASSYSTSGRGNEQFF. The CDR3, as DNA: TGTGCCAGCAGTTACTCGACTAGCGGGAGGGGCAATGAGCAGTTCTTC. The chain couples TRBV6-5 to TRBJ2-1; 14 bases agree with TRBD2. V was pared by 0 bases and J by 6 bases, with 1 base of the junction left unmatched. This CDR3 contains 16 residues. The V gene's germline CDR1 is MNHEY and CDR2 SVGAGI.

The table lists this clone with many counts. Within the sample, other DNA sequences also encode this same CDR3. The chain recombines TRBV20-1 with TRBJ1-1, with TRBD1 matching over 8 bases. The CDR3 runs to 15 residues. The germline gives CDR1 DFQATT, CDR2 SNEGSKA (reference sequence). V trimming: 0 bases; J trimming: 3 bases; junction bases outside the gene matches: 6. CDR3 amino acids: CSARDTGGWDTEAFF. As DNA, the CDR3 is TGCAGTGCTAGAGACACAGGGGGTTGGGACACTGAAGCTTTCTTT.

This clone occurred many times. This specimen includes other DNA sequences encoding the same CDR3. The chain has TRBV29-1 and TRBJ2-1, with 9 bases aligning to TRBD2. Losses at the gene ends were 5 bases for V and 7 bases for J; bases not matched to a gene: 3. This CDR3 comprises 12 residues. Germline V gene lookup returns CDR1 SQVTM and CDR2 ANQGSEA. CDR3 residues: CSVPSGTNEQFF. The CDR3, as DNA: TGCAGCGTTCCTAGCGGGACAAATGAGCAGTTCTTC.

The chain couples TRBV19 to TRBJ1-5; a weak D match, TRBD1 (5 bases). V was pared by 3 bases and J by 0 bases, with 15 bases between. Looked up from germline, CDR1 is LNHDA and CDR2 is SQIVND (reference sequence). The CDR3 runs to 17 residues. For the CDR3, the DNA is TGTGCCAGTAGTATTCGGGGCAGCTTAAATAGCAATCAGCCCCAGCATTTT. It yields the protein CASSIRGSLNSNQPQHF.

This clone showed up many times. Other DNA sequences within the sample encode an identical CDR3. The chain is built from TRBV20-1 and TRBJ2-1; D perhaps matches TRBD1 (7 bases). Germline values: CDR1 DFQATT, CDR2 SNEGSKA (reference sequence). The CDR3 covers 16 residues. V was clipped by 0 bases and J by 8 bases, with 20 bases between them. CDR3 region: CSARDRSAGGLDEQFF. The CDR3 DNA reads as TGCAGTGCTAGAGATCGGTCGGCAGGGGGGTTGGATGAGCAGTTCTTC.

The rearrangement links TRBV4-2 to TRBJ2-3; D perhaps matches TRBD1 (7 bases). Germline loops: CDR1 LGHNA, CDR2 YNFKEQ. The CDR3 totals 14 residues. V was trimmed by 2 bases and J by 6 bases, leaving 12 bases between them. CDR3 amino acids: CASSQFRGVDTQYF. The CDR3 nucleotides read TGTGCCAGCAGCCAATTCAGGGGGGTGGATACGCAGTATTTT.

This clone showed up many times. The chain couples TRBV9 to TRBJ1-2, with TRBD1 identical over 7 bases. The CDR3 length is 15 residues. J lost 0 bases, V lost 4 bases, and 6 bases had no gene match. Germline V gene data show CDR1 as SGDLS and CDR2 as YYNGEE. CDR3 DNA: TGTGCCAGCAGCACAGGACAGGCGACTAACTATGGCTACACCTTC. Translated: CASSTGQATNYGYTF. Complete variable domain (other parts from reference TRBV9 and TRBJ1-2): DSGVTQTPKHLITATGQRVTLRCSPRSGDLSVYWYQQSLDQGLQFLIQYYNGEERAKGNILERFSAQQFPDLHSELNLSSLELGDSALYFCASSTGQATNYGYTFGSGTRLTVV.

This clone showed up many times. The chain couples TRBV18 to TRBJ1-2; the D gene is possibly TRBD1 (6 bases). This CDR3 comprises 15 residues. Germline V gives CDR1 KGHSH, CDR2 LQKENI. V dropped 3 bases and J dropped 0 bases, with 11 bases sitting between them. This chain's CDR3 is CASSPRQDPNYGYTF. The DNA of the CDR3 is TGTGCCAGCTCACCGAGACAGGACCCTAACTATGGCTACACCTTC. Based on the CDR3 plus reference TRBV18 and TRBJ1-2, the full variable domain is NAGVMQNPRHLVRRRGQEARLRCSPMKGHSHVYWYRQLPEEGLKFMVYLQKENIIDESGMPKERFSAEFPKEGPSILRIQQVVRGDSAAYFCASSPRQDPNYGYTFGSGTRLTVV.

This clone was observed many times. The chain uses TRBV5-1 and TRBJ2-3; D is ambiguous. CDR3 size: 13 residues. CDR1 and CDR2 from the germline V gene are SGHRS and YFSETQ. The germline V and J ends were trimmed by 0 bases and 3 bases, with 5 bases remaining between them. The CDR3 reads CASSLAGTDTQYF. The DNA of the CDR3 is TGCGCCAGCAGCTTGGCCGGGACAGATACGCAGTATTTT.